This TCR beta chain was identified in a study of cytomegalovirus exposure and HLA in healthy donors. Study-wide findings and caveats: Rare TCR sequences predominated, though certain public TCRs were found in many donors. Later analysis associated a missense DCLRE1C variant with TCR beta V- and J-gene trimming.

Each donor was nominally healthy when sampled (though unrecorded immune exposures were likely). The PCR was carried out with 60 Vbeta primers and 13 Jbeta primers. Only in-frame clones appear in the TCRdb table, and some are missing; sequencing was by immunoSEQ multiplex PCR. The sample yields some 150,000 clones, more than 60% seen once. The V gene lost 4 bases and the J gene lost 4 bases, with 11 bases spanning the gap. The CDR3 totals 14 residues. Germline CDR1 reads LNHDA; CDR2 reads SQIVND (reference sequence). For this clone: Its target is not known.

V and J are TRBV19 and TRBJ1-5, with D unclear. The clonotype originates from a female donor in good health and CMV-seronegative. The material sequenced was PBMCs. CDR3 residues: CASSTGRENQPQHF. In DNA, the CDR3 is TGTGCCAGTAGTACCGGACGGGAGAATCAGCCCCAGCATTTT.